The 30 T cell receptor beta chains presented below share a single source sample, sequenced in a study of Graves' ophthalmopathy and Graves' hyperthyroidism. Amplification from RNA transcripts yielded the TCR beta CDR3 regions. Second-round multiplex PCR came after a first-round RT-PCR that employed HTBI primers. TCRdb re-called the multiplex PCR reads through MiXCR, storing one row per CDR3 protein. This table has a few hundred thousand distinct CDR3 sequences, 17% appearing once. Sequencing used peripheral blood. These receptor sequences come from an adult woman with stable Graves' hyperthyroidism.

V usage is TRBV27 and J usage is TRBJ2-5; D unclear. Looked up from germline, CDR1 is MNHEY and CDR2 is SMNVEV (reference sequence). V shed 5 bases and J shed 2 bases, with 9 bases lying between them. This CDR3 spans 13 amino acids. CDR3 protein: CASSRVIQETQYF. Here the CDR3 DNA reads TGTGCCAGCAGTCGTGTCATACAAGAGACCCAGTACTTC.

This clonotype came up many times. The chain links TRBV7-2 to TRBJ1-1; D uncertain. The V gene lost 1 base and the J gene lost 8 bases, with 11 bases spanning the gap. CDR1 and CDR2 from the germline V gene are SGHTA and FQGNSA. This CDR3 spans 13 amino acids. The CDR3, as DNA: TGTGCCAGCAGCTTAGTCCCCCGCGGGGAAGCTTTCTTT. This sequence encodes CASSLVPRGEAFF.

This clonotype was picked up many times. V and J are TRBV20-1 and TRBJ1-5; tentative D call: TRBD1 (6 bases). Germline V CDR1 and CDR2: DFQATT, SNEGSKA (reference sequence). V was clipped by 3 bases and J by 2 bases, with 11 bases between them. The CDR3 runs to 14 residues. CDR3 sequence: CSASGQLGNQPQHF. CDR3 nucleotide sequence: TGCAGTGCTAGTGGACAGTTAGGCAATCAGCCCCAGCATTTT.

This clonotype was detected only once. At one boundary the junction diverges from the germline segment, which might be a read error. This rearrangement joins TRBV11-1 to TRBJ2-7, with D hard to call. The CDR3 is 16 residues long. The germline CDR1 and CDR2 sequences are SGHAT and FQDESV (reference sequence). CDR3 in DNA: TGTGCCAGCAGCTCCTCTCCTACCATGAGCTCCTACGATCAGTACTTC. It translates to CASSSSPTMSSYDQYF.

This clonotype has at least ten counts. The CDR3 DNA reads TGTGCCAGCAGAACTTACCAAGAGACCCAGTACTTC. Encoded protein: CASRTYQETQYF. The chain is built from TRBV6-1 and TRBJ2-5; D call uncertain. Per the germline V gene, CDR1 is MNHNS and CDR2 is SASEGT. The CDR3 is made up of 12 amino acids. V was shortened by 6 bases and J by 0 bases, with 5 bases between the two germline ends.

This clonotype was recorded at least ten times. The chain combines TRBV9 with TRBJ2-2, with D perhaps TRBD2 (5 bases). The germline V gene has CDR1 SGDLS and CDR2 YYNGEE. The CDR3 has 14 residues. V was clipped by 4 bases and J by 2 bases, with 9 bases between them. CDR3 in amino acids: CASSSTSNTGELFF. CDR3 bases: TGTGCCAGCAGCAGCACTAGTAACACCGGGGAGCTGTTTTTT.

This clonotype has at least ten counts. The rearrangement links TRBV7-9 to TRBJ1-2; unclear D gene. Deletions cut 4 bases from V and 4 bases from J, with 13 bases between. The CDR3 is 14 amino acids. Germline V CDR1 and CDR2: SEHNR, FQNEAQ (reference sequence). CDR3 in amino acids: CASSYSDDSYGYTF. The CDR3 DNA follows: TGTGCCAGCAGCTACAGTGACGACTCCTATGGCTACACCTTC.

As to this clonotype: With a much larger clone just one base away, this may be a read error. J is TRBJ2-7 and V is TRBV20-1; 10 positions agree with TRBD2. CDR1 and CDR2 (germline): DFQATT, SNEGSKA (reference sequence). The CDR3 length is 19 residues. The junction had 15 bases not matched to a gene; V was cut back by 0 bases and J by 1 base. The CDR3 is CSARDLGGLAGVPSYEQYF. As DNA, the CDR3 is TGCAGTGCTAGAGATCTTGGAGGTCTAGCGGGGGTCCCATCCTACGAGCAGTACTTC.

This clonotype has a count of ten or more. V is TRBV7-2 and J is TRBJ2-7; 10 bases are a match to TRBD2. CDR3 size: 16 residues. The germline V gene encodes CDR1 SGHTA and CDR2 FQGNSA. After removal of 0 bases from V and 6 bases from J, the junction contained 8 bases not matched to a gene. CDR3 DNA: TGTGCCAGCAGCTTAGCGGCCTTAGCGGGAGGAACCGAGCAGTACTTC. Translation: CASSLAALAGGTEQYF.

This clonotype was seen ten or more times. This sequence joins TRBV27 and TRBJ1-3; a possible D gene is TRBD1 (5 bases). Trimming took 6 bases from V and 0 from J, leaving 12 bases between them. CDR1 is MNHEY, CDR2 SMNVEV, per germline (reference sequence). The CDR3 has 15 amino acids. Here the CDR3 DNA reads TGTGCCAGCAGCCCGGGACGGCTCTCTGGAAACACCATATATTTT. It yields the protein CASSPGRLSGNTIYF.

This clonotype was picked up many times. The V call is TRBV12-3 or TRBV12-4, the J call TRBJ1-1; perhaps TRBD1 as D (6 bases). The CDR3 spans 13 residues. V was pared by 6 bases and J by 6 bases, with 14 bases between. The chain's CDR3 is CASSLGGPAEAFF. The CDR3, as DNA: TGTGCCAGCAGCCTCGGGGGGCCGGCTGAAGCTTTCTTT.

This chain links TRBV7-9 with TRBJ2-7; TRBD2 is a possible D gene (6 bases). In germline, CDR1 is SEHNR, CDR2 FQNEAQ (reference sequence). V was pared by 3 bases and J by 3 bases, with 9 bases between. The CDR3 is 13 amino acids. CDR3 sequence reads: CASSFWGDYEQYF. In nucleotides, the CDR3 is TGTGCCAGCAGCTTCTGGGGGGACTACGAGCAGTACTTC. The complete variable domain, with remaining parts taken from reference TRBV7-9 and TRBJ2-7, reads DTGVSQNPRHKITKRGQNVTFRCDPISEHNRLYWYRQTLGQGPEFLTYFQNEAQLEKSRLLSDRFSAERPKGSFSTLEIQRTEQGDSAMYLCASSFWGDYEQYFGPGTRLTVT.

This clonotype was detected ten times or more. The CDR3 is CASRNGQAYEQYF. As DNA, the CDR3 is TGTGCCAGCAGGAACGGACAGGCCTACGAGCAGTACTTC. The chain combines TRBV6-1 with TRBJ2-7; 7 bases are a match to TRBD1. Germline CDR1 reads MNHNS; CDR2 reads SASEGT. V gave up 6 bases and J gave up 2 bases; unmatched junction bases: 4. There are 13 residues in the CDR3.

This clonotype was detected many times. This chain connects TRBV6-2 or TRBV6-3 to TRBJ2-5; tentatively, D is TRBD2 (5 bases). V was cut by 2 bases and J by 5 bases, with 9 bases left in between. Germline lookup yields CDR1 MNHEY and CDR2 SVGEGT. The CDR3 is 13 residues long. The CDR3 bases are TGTGCCAGCAGTTACCTGAGGGTGGAGACCCAGTACTTC. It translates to CASSYLRVETQYF.

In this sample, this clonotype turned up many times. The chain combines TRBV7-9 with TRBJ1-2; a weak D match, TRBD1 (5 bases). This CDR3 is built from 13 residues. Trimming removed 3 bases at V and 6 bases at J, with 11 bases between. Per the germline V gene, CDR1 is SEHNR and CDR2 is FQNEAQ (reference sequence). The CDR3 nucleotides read TGTGCCAGCAGCTTCGGCAGGGAGCATGGCTACACCTTC. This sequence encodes CASSFGREHGYTF.

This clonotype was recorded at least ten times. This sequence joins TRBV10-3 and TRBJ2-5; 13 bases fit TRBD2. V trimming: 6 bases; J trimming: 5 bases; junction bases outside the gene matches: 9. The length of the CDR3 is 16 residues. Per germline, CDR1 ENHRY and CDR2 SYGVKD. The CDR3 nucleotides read TGTGCCATCAGGGCTGGACTAGCGGGAGAGGGGGAGACCCAGTACTTC. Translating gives CAIRAGLAGEGETQYF.

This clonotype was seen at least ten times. The CDR3 region is CASSLNDRGGTEAFF. The DNA for the CDR3 is TGTGCCAGCAGTTTAAACGACAGGGGTGGGACTGAAGCTTTCTTT. V and J are TRBV28 and TRBJ1-1, with TRBD1 identical over 8 bases. Germline CDR1 is MDHEN and CDR2 is SYDVKM. The V gene end was trimmed by 2 bases and the J gene end by 5 bases; junction bases not matched to a gene: 7. CDR3 length: 15 amino acids.

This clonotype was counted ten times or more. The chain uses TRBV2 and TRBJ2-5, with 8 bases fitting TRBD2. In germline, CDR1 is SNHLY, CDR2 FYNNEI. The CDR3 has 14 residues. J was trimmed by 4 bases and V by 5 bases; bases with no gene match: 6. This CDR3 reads CASSFDREGETQYF. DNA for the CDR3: TGTGCCAGCAGTTTTGATCGGGAGGGAGAGACCCAGTACTTC.

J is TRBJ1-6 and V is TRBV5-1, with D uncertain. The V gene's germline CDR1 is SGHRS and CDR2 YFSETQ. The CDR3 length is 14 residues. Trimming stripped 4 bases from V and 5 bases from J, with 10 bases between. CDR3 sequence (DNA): TGCGCCAGCAGCCTGGAGACGGATAATTCACCCCTCCACTTT. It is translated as CASSLETDNSPLHF. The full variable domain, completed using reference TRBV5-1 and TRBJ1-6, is KAGVTQTPRYLIKTRGQQVTLSCSPISGHRSVSWYQQTPGQGLQFLFEYFSETQRNKGNFPGRFSGRQFSNSRSEMNVSTLELGDSALYLCASSLETDNSPLHFGNGTRLTVT.

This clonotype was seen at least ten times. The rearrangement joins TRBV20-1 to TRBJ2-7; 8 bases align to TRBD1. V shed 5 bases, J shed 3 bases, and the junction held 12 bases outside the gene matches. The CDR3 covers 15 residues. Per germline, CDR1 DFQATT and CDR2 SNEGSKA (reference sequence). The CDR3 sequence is CSAGPSGQGYYEQYF. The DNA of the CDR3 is TGCAGTGCTGGCCCTTCAGGACAGGGATACTACGAGCAGTACTTC.

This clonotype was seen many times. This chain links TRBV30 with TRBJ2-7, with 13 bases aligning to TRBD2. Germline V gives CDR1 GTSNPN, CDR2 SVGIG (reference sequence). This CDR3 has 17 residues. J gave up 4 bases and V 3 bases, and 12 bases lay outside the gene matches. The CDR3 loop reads CAWSAPPTSGRAYEQYF. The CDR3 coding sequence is TGTGCCTGGAGCGCCCCCCCTACTAGCGGGAGGGCTTACGAGCAGTACTTC.

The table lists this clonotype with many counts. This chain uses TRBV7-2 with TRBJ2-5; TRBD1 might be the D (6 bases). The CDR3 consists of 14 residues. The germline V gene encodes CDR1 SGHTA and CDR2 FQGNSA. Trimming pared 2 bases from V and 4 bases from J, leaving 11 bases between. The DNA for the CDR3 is TGTGCCAGCAGCTTAAGGGCCAGGGGAGAGACCCAGTACTTC. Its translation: CASSLRARGETQYF.

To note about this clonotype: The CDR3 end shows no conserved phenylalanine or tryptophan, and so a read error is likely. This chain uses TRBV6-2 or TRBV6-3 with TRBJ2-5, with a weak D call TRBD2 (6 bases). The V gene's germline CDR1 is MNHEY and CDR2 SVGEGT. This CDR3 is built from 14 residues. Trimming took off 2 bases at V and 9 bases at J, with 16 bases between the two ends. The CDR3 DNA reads TGTGCCAGCAGTTACACCTTATCGGGGGAGTCCCAGTACTAC. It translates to CASSYTLSGESQYY.

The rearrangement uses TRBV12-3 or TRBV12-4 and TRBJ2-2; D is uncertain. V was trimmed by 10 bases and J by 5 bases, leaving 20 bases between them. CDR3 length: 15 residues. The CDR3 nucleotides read TGTGCCAACAGCCAAGGACGCTTCCTAACCGGGGAGCTGTTTTTT. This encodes CANSQGRFLTGELFF.

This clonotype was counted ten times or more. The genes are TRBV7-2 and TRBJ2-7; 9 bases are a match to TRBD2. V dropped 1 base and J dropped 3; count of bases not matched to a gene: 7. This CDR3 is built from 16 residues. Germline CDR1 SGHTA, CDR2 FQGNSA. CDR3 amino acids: CASSLVRASGVYEQYF. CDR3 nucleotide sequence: TGTGCCAGCAGCTTAGTGAGGGCTAGCGGGGTCTACGAGCAGTACTTC.

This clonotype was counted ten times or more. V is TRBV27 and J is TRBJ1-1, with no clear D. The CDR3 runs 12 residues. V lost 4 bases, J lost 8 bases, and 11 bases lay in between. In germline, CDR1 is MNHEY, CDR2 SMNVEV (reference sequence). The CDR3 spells CASSSRGSEAFF. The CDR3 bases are TGTGCCAGCAGTTCCCGAGGGTCCGAAGCTTTCTTT.

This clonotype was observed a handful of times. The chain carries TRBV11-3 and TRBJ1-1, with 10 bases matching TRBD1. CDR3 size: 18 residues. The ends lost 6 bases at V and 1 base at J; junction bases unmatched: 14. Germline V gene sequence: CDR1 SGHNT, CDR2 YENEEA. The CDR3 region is CASSFFPDRGKGNTEAFF. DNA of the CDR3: TGTGCCAGCAGTTTTTTCCCGGACAGGGGGAAGGGGAACACTGAAGCTTTCTTT.

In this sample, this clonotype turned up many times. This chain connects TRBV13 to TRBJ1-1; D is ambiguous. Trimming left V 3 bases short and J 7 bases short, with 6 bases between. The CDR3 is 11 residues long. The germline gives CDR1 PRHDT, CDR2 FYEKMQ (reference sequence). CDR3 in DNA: TGTGCCAGCAGCTTTGGCGGTGAAGCTTTCTTT. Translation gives CASSFGGEAFF.

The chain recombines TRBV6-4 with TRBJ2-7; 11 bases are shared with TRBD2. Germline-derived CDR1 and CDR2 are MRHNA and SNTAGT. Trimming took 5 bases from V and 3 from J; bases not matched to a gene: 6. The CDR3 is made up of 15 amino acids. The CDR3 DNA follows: TGTGCCAGCAGTTTTGCGGGACTAGCGGTCTACGAGCAGTACTTC. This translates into CASSFAGLAVYEQYF.

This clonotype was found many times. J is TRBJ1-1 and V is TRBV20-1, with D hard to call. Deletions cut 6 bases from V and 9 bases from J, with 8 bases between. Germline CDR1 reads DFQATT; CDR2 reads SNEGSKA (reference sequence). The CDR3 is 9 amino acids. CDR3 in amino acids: CSAGYQAFF. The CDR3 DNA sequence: TGCAGTGCGGGGTATCAAGCTTTCTTT.